This TCR beta chain originates from a study of graft-versus-host responses after intestinal transplantation. The data were produced by immunoSEQ multiplex PCR, yet TCRdb's version contains in-frame clones alone and is incomplete. This table holds some 120,000 clones, 93% found once. To note about this clone: Its antigen is still unknown.

This receptor was obtained from a human donor who was the organ donor for an intestinal transplant. This material consisted of unstimulated CD8+ T cells sorted from spleen or lymph node cells, taken before transplant.

The CDR3 is CASSDGQGLTSDTQYF. As DNA, the CDR3 is TGTGCCAGCAGCGACGGACAGGGATTGACGTCAGATACGCAGTATTTT. This chain connects TRBV9 to TRBJ2-3, with 8 nucleotides matching TRBD1. With 3 bases clipped from V and 4 bases from J, the junction kept 10 bases outside the gene matches. The length of the CDR3 is 16 residues. Germline loops: CDR1 SGDLS, CDR2 YYNGEE.